The clone carrying this TCR beta chain has just a few counts. The sample belongs to a study of shared clonotypes between healthy human individuals. TCRdb keeps only in-frame clones here, not all; method: immunoSEQ multiplex PCR. The repertoire includes about 680,000 clones, about 80% of them detected once, and 1.5% to 2% sits in the top ten. The source is a woman aged 25 to 45 in good health. Material for sequencing was memory CD4+ T cells sorted from blood. The subset: CD45RA-negative fraction.

The CDR3 DNA reads TGTGCCACCACCAAAGAGGGGGGGGTGATAGAACCTAATGAAAAACTGTTTTTT. Translation: CATTKEGGVIEPNEKLFF. The rearrangement links TRBV15 to TRBJ1-4; possibly TRBD1 for D (6 bases). V shed 7 bases and J shed 3 bases, with 24 bases lying between them. Looked up from germline, CDR1 is LNHNV and CDR2 is YYDKDF (reference sequence). The CDR3 length is 18 residues. Supplemented by reference TRBV15 and TRBJ1-4, the full variable domain reads DAMVIQNPRYQVTQFGKPVTLSCSQTLNHNVMYWYQQKSSQAPKLLFHYYDKDFNNEADTPDNFQSRRPNTSFCFLDIRSPGLGDTAMYLCATTKEGGVIEPNEKLFFGSGTQLSVL.